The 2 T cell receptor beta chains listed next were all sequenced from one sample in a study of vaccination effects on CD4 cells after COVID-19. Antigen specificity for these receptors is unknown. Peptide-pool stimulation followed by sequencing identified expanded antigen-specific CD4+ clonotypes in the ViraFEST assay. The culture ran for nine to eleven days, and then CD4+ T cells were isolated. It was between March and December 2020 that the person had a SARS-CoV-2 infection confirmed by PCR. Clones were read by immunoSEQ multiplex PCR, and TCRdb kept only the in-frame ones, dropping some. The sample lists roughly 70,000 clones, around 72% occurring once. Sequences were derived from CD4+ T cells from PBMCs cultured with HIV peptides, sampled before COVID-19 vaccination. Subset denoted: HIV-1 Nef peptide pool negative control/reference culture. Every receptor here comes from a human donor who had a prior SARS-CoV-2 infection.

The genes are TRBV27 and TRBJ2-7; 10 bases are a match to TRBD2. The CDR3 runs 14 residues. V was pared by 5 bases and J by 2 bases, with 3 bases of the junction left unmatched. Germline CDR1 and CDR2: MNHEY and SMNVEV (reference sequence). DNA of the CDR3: TGTGCCAGCAGTACTAGCGGGACAGCCTACGAGCAGTACTTC. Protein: CASSTSGTAYEQYF.

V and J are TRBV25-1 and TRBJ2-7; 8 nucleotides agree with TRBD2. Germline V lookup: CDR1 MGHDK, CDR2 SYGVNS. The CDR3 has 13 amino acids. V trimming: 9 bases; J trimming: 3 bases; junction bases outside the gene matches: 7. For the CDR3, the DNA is TGTGCCAGGTCGATCAGCGGGAGCTACGAGCAGTACTTC. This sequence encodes CARSISGSYEQYF.